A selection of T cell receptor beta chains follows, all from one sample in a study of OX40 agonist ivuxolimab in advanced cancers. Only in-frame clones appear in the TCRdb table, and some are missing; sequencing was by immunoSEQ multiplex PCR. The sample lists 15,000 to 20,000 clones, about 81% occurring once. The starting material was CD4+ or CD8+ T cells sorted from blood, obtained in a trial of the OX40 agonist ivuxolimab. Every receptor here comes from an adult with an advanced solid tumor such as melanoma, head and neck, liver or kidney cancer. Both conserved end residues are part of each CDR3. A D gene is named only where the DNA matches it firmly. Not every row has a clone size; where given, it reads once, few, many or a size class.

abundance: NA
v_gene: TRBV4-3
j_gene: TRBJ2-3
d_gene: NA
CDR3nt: TGCGCCAGCAGCTTGAGGTTGGGCGGGGCTAGCACAGATACGCAGTATTTT
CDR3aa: CASSLRLGGASTDTQYF

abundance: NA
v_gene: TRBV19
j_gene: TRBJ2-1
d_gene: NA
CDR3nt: TGTGCCAGTAGTCCCAGCTTCCGGACAGTAAGAAAACACAGCAATGAGCAGTTCTTC
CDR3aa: CASSPSFRTVRKHSNEQFF

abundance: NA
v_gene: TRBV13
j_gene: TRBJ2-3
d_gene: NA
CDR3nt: TGTGCCAGCAGCTGGGGCCAGGAGGGGGATACGCAGTATTTT
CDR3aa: CASSWGQEGDTQYF

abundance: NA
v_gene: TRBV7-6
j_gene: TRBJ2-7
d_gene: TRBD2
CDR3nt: TGTGCCAGCAGCTTAGCGTACGGGGACTACTACGAGCAGTACTTC
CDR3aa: CASSLAYGDYYEQYF

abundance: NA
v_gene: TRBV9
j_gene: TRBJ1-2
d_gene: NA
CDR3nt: TGTGCCAGCAGCGCCAGGGTTAACTATGGCTACACCTTC
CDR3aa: CASSARVNYGYTF

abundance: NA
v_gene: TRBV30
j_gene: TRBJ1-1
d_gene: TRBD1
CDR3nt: TGTGCCTGGGACGCCGGGACAGTGGCAACTGAAGCTTTCTTT
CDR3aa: CAWDAGTVATEAFF

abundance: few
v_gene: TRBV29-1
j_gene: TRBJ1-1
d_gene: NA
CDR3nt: TGCAGCGAGACAGCGAACACTGAAGCTTTCTTT
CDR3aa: CSETANTEAFF

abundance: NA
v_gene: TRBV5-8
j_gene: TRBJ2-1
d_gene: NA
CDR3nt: TGTGCCAGCAGCTCGGACAGCAGAAACAATGAGCAGTTCTTC
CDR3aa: CASSSDSRNNEQFF

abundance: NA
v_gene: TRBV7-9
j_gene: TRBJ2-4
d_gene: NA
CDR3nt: TGTGCCAGCAGCTTAGATGGGGGGGCCAAAAACATTCAGTACTTC
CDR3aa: CASSLDGGAKNIQYF

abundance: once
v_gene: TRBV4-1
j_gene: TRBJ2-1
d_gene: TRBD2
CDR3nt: TGCGCCAGCAGCCAATTTAGCGGGATCTACAATGAGCAGTTCTTC
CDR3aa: CASSQFSGIYNEQFF

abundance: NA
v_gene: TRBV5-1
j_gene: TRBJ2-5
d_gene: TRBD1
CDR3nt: TGCGCCAGCAGCCTGAGGACAGGAGAAAAAGAGACCCAGTACTTC
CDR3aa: CASSLRTGEKETQYF

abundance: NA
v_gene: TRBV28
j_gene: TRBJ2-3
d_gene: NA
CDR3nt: TGTGCCACTACAGGGTTAGATACGCAGTATTTT
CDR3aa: CATTGLDTQYF

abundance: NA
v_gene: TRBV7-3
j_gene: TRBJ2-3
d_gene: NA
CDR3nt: TGTGCCAGCAGCTTACAAGGCGGGACAGATACGCAGTATTTT
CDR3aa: CASSLQGGTDTQYF

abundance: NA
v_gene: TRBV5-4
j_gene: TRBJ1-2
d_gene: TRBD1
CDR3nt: TGTGCCAGCAGCCCAGCCCGGGGACAGGGTTCCTATGGCTACACCTTC
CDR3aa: CASSPARGQGSYGYTF

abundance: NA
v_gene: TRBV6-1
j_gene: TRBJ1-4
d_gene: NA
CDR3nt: TGTGCCAGCAGTGAAGCGCACGGCAGGGAAAAACTGTTTTTT
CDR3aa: CASSEAHGREKLFF

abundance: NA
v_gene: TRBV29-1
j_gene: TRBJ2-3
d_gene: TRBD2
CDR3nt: TGTTGCTATGGCGGGAGGGTATCAGATACGCAGTATTTT
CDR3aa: CCYGGRVSDTQYF

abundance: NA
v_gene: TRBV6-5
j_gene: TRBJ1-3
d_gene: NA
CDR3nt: TGTGCCAGCAGGCCCGGGGGATCTGGAAACACCATATATTTT
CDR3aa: CASRPGGSGNTIYF

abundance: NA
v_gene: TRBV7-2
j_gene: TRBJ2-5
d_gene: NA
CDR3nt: TGTGCCAGCAGCTTCTGGGAGCAAGAGACCCAGTACTTC
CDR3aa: CASSFWEQETQYF

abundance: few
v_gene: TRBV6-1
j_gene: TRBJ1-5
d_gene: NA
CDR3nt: TGTGCCAGCATCTTCCGGGACGGAGATCAGCCCCAGCATTTT
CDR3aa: CASIFRDGDQPQHF